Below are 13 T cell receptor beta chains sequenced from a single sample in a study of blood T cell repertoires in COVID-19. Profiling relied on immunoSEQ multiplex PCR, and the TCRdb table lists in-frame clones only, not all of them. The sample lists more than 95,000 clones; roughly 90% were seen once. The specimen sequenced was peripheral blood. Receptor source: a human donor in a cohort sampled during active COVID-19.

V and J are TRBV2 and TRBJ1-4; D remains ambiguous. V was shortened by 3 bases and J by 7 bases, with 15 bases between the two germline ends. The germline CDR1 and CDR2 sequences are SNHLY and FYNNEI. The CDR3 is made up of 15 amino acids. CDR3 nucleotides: TGTGCCAGCAGTGAGATCGGCGGGAGAACTGAAAAACTGTTTTTT. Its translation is CASSEIGGRTEKLFF.

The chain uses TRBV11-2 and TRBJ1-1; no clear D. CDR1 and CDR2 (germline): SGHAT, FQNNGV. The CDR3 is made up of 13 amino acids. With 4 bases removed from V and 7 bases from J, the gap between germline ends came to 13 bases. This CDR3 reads CASSSRLYGEAFF. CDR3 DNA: TGTGCCAGCAGCTCCCGCCTCTATGGTGAAGCTTTCTTT.

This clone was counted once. CDR3 sequence (DNA): TGTGCCAGCAGCTCCCACGGGACACCTTATAATTCACCCCTCCACTTT. This codes for CASSSHGTPYNSPLHF. This chain links TRBV11-2 with TRBJ1-6; D might be TRBD1 (6 bases). V was cut by 4 bases and J by 4 bases, with 14 bases left in between. Per the germline V gene, CDR1 is SGHAT and CDR2 is FQNNGV. The CDR3 is 16 residues long.

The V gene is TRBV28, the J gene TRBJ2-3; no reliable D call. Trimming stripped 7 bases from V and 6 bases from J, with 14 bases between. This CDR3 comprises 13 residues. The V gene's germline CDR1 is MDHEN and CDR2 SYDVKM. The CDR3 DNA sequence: TGTGCCAGCACCCAAAACGCTAGGGATACGCAGTATTTT. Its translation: CASTQNARDTQYF.

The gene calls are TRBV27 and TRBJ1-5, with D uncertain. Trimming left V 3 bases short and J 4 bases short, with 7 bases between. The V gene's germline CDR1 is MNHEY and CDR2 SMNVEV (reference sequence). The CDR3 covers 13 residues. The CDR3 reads CASSLTSNQPQHF. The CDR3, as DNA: TGTGCCAGCAGTTTGACTTCTAATCAGCCCCAGCATTTT.

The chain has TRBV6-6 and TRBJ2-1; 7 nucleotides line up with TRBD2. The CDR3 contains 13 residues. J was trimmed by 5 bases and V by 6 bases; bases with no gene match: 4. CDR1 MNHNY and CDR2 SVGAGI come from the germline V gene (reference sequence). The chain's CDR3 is CASSLAENNEQFF. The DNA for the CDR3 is TGTGCCAGCAGCCTAGCGGAAAACAATGAGCAGTTCTTC.

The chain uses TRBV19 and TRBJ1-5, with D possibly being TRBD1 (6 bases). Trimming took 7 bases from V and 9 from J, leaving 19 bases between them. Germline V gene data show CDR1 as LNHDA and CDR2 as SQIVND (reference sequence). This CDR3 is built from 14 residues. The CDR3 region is CASTPSGAQGPQHF. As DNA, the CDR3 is TGTGCCAGTACCCCGTCAGGGGCGCAGGGGCCCCAGCATTTT.

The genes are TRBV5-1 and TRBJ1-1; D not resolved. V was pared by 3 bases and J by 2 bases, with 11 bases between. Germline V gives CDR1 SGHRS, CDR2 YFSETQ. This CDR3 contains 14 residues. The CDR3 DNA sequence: TGCGCCAGCAGCTCCGCCGCGGGAAACACTGAAGCTTTCTTT. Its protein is CASSSAAGNTEAFF.

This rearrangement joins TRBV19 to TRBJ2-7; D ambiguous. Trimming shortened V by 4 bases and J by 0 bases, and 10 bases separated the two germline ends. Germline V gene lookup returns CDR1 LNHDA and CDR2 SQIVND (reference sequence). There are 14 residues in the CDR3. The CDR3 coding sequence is TGTGCCAGTAGTACTAGTCTACCCTCCTACGAGCAGTACTTC. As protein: CASSTSLPSYEQYF.

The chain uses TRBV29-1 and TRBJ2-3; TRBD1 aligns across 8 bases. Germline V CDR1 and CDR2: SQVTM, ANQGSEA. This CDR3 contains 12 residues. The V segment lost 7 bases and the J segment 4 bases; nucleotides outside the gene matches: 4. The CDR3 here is CSGQGSADTQYF. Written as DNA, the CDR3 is TGCAGCGGACAGGGGTCCGCAGATACGCAGTATTTT.

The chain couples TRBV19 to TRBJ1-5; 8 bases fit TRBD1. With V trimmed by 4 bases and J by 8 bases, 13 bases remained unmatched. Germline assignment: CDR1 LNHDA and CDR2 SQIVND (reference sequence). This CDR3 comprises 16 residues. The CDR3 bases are TGTGCCAGTAGTAGCCGGGGACAGGCAAAGGGGAAGCCCCAGCATTTT. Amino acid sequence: CASSSRGQAKGKPQHF. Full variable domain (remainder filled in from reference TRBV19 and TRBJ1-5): DGGITQSPKYLFRKEGQNVTLSCEQNLNHDAMYWYRQDPGQGLRLIYYSQIVNDFQKGDIAEGYSVSREKKESFPLTVTSAQKNPTAFYLCASSSRGQAKGKPQHFGDGTRLSIL.

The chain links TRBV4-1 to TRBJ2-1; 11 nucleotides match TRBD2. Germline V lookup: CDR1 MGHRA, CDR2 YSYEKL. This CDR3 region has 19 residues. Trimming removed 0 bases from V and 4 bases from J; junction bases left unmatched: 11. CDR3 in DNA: TGCGCCAGCAGCCAAGAGCCGATCCCCGGGACTAGCGGATACAATGAGCAGTTCTTC. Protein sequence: CASSQEPIPGTSGYNEQFF.

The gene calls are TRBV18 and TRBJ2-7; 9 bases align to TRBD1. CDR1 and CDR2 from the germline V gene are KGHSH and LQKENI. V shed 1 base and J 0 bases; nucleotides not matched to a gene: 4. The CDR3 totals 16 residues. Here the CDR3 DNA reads TGTGCCAGCTCACCACAAGGGACAGGGACCTCCTACGAGCAGTACTTC. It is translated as CASSPQGTGTSYEQYF.